This TCR beta chain appears in the sequencing data of a study of identical twins. Overall study findings and caveats: The study found excess low generation probability among twin-shared out-of-frame alpha sequences. Within monozygotic twins, out-of-frame TCR alpha sharing was underestimated by the models.

A universal primer site arose from template switching, and cDNA bore unique molecular identifiers. MiXCR, run by TCRdb on the 5' RACE reads, gives a single entry per CDR3 protein. The table lists 350,000 to 500,000 distinct CDR3 sequences, about 18% of them singletons, with 9.5% to 15% in the top ten. Trimming took off 6 bases at V and 0 bases at J, with 13 bases between the two ends. The CDR3 sequence is 15 residues long. Per the germline V gene, CDR1 is MNHNS and CDR2 is SASEGT. Only a few counts were recorded for this clonotype. What it binds is not known. Sequenced: naive T cells sorted from blood. The gene calls are TRBV6-1 and TRBJ2-3; tentatively, D is TRBD2 (6 bases). This clonotype was sampled from a man aged 50-60 years in good health. This CDR3 is CASSPRGASTDTQYF. The CDR3 DNA sequence: TGTGCCAGCAGCCCACGCGGGGCTAGCACAGATACGCAGTATTTT.